A single sample is the source of the 8 T cell receptor beta chains below, sequenced in a study of blood T cells in healthy people across ages. The second PCR ran about 6 to 11 cycles with a sample-barcoded 5' primer and J-beta primers. Using its own MiXCR run on the 5' RACE reads, TCRdb lists one record per CDR3 protein. The data hold some 1.5 million distinct CDR3 sequences, with roughly 43% observed a single time. The sequenced material came from blood. The receptors stem from a woman between 18 and 29 years old in good health.

The V call is TRBV20-1, the J call TRBJ2-1; D call uncertain. The J call is doubtful: the DNA matches TRBJ2-7 better. This CDR3 has 13 residues. Germline V gene data show CDR1 as DFQATT and CDR2 as SNEGSKA (reference sequence). CDR3 residues: CSAEYKSYNEQYF. CDR3 in DNA: TGCAGTGCTGAGTATAAGTCCTACAATGAGCAGTACTTC.

The table lists this clonotype with a few counts. The chain joins TRBV10-3 to TRBJ1-6; D is possibly TRBD1 (6 bases). V gave up 10 bases and J gave up 10 bases, with 17 bases separating them. Germline V gene sequence: CDR1 ENHRY, CDR2 SYGVKD. This CDR3 contains 13 residues. The CDR3 DNA follows: TGTGCCAGCCAACAGGGTATCAACTCACCCCTCCACTTT. This translates into CASQQGINSPLHF.

This clonotype was observed a few times. With a much larger clone just one base away, this may be a read error. The chain combines TRBV2 with TRBJ2-1; 7 bases match TRBD1. The DNA end is a closer match to TRBJ2-7, so the J assignment may be wrong. Germline CDR1 and CDR2: SNHLY and FYNNEI. The CDR3 totals 14 residues. Here the CDR3 DNA reads TGTGCCAGCAGTCCGGGGACAGCCGACAATGAGCAGTACTTC. This translates into CASSPGTADNEQYF.

This clonotype was recorded a few times. J is TRBJ2-3 and V is TRBV29-1, with D maybe TRBD2 (6 bases). CDR1 SQVTM and CDR2 ANQGSEA come from the germline V gene. V lost 5 bases, J lost 4 bases, and 13 bases lay in between. The CDR3 is 13 amino acids. In nucleotides, the CDR3 is TGCAGCGTTCGTCTAGCGTTCGCAGATACGCAGTATTTT. This encodes CSVRLAFADTQYF.

The V gene is TRBV9, the J gene TRBJ2-7; 7 bases fit TRBD2. CDR1 and CDR2 (germline): SGDLS, YYNGEE. This CDR3 has 14 amino acids. After removal of 0 bases from V and 0 bases from J, the junction contained 0 bases not matched to a gene. As DNA, the CDR3 is TGTGCCAGCAGCGTAGGGGACTACTCCTACGAGCAGTACTTC. It translates to CASSVGDYSYEQYF.

Concerning this clonotype: Compared with germline, one end of the junction differs, possibly owing to a read error. The CDR3 loop is CASNYSGTGISDTQYF. Written as DNA, the CDR3 is TGTGCCAGCAATTACTCCGGGACAGGGATATCAGATACGCAGTATTTT. The chain recombines TRBV6-5 with TRBJ2-3; 9 bases match TRBD1. Germline-derived CDR1 and CDR2 are MNHEY and SVGAGI. This CDR3 has 16 residues.

This chain connects TRBV20-1 to TRBJ2-5, with D perhaps TRBD1 or TRBD2 (6 bases each). Trimming pared 4 bases from V and 11 bases from J, leaving 23 bases between. Per the germline V gene, CDR1 is DFQATT and CDR2 is SNEGSKA (reference sequence). The CDR3 totals 14 residues. The CDR3 coding sequence is TGCAGTGCTATTCCGGGGGCCGTGGGGAATGAGCAGTACTTC. Translating gives CSAIPGAVGNEQYF.

This clonotype was counted a few times. This chain links TRBV6-6 with TRBJ2-3, with D possibly TRBD2 on 5 matching bases. The CDR3 extends over 11 amino acids. With 7 bases removed from V and 6 bases from J, the gap between germline ends came to 8 bases. Germline CDR1 reads MNHNY; CDR2 reads SVGAGI (reference sequence). The CDR3 loop is CASTKRDTQYF. In DNA form, the CDR3 reads TGTGCCAGCACAAAGCGGGATACGCAGTATTTT.